This T cell receptor beta chain was obtained from a study of T-cell memory formation after mild COVID-19. Study-wide background: Clusters were largely donor specific. General observations from the study: Contracting CD4+ clones sat mainly in CM and EM; CD8+ in EMRA. Second-wave clones that peaked on day 37 lacked confirmed SARS-CoV-2 specificity.

Employing constant-segment primers, 5'RACE generated TCR alpha and TCR beta cDNA libraries bearing sample barcodes and UMIs. TCRdb itself ran the 5' RACE reads through MiXCR, one entry per CDR3 protein. The table records hundreds of thousands of distinct CDR3 sequences, more than 15% of them present only once. For this clonotype: Its matching antigen is unknown.

The germline CDR1 and CDR2 sequences are SGDLS and YYNGEE. V was shortened by 0 bases and J by 7 bases, with 16 bases between the two germline ends. The CDR3 is made up of 15 amino acids. The receptor was isolated from a man aged 18 to 35 who had mild COVID-19 (a few samples of this study predate the infection). Cell type and time point are not known. V is TRBV9 and J is TRBJ1-2, with a possible D match to TRBD1 (6 bases). Sequencing was carried out using PBMCs or a T cell subset sorted from them (not recorded which). CDR3 sequence: CASSVESSGERGYTF. The CDR3 coding sequence is TGTGCCAGCAGCGTAGAAAGCTCAGGGGAGCGTGGCTACACCTTC.